This T cell receptor beta chain was sequenced in a study of blood T cell repertoires in COVID-19. Study-level information: PBMCs, B-cell-depleted T cells, or T cells were the source of the cDNA or gDNA that made up the material.

Patients in Seattle were enrolled during active infection, then followed longitudinally. As originally analysed: The authors estimated nucleated cell counts from reference gene primer amplification. Measured with immunoSEQ multiplex PCR; TCRdb has only the in-frame clones, and not every one. That table furnishes V, J and clone size, whereas the DNA furnished D and trimming. The sample has about 180,000 clones, about 81% seen once. In germline, CDR1 is LNHDA, CDR2 SQIVND (reference sequence). This CDR3 comprises 15 residues. V lost 2 bases and J lost 2; bases outside the gene matches: 4. What was sequenced was peripheral blood. The clonotype was recovered from an elderly woman with COVID-19, enrolled during active disease. J is TRBJ2-7 and V is TRBV19; the match to TRBD2 covers 9 bases. CDR3 nucleotides: TGTGCCAGTAGTATATCGGCTAGCGGGACCTACGAGCAGTACTTC. Amino acid sequence: CASSISASGTYEQYF.